This TCR beta chain was identified in a study of vaccination and CD4 T cells after COVID-19. Study-wide context: In culture, cells were exposed to overlapping spike peptides from SARS-CoV-2, HCoV-NL63, HCoV-OC43 and HCoV-229E. The study, taken as a whole, reports: Within the convalescent patients, a median about 86% of the SARS-CoV-2-reactive clones were ones that appeared only post-vaccination.

This sample's treatment: approximately 9-day PBMC culture with coronavirus spike peptide pools or control peptides (ViraFEST assay). Details on this clonotype: Antigen specificity is unknown.

With the Oncomine TCR Beta short-read assay, DNA from cultured CD4+ T cells was sequenced. Genomic DNA was isolated from CD4+ T cells that had been cultured. TCRdb reprocessed the PCR reads with MiXCR, giving one entry per CDR3 protein. The sample includes 9,500 to 15,000 distinct CDR3 sequences, 35% to 55% seen only once; the top ten take approximately 20%. Per the germline V gene, CDR1 is DFQATT and CDR2 is SNEGSKA (reference sequence). CDR3 length: 14 residues. V lost 1 base and J lost 2, with 9 bases in between. The sequencing input was cultured CD4+ T cells from blood. This clonotype was sampled from a human donor with COVID-19. The rearrangement links TRBV20-1 to TRBJ1-5; D might be TRBD1 (5 bases). In DNA, the CDR3 is TGCAGTGCTAGAGGTGACAGTCGCAATCAGCCCCAGCATTTT. Its translation is CSARGDSRNQPQHF.